Following are 17 T cell receptor beta chains from one sample sequenced in a study of T-cell reconstitution after alpha-beta-depleted transplantation in children (dated by TCRdb to about 2016). The sample's treatment or condition label, decoded: allogeneic hematopoietic cell transplantation with graft depleted of TCRalphabeta T cells and CD19 B cells. Library generation was performed with PCR. TCRdb lists the instrument as Illumina HiSeq 2500. To normalize quantification of the TCRbeta repertoire, the TCR libraries were built with molecular barcoding that relied on unique molecular identifiers. Starting from the raw public reads, TCRdb applied fastp trimming at Q25, assembled clones with MiXCR and retained in-frame beta chains. Identical CDR3 proteins give one entry, which carries the most common genes and DNA. This sample comprises over 400,000 distinct CDR3 sequences, over 40% of them detected only once. Of the sample, approximately 30% falls within the top ten clones.

Sequencing used PBMCs, obtained before TCRalphabeta/CD19-depleted stem cell transplant. The origin of the receptors is a girl under 10 years old with aplastic anemia, due to receive a stem cell transplant.

This rearrangement joins TRBV6-5 to TRBJ2-7; D might be TRBD1 (5 bases). CDR3 size: 16 residues. Germline V gene sequence: CDR1 MNHEY, CDR2 SVGAGI. V was clipped by 0 bases and J by 4 bases, with 16 bases between them. CDR3 nucleotides: TGTGCCAGCAGTTACTCTGTGCCAGGGAACGGGTACGAGCAGTACTTC. It yields the protein CASSYSVPGNGYEQYF.

The chain recombines TRBV11-3 with TRBJ2-7, with D possibly being TRBD1 or TRBD2 (6 bases each). The CDR3 runs to 15 residues. The ends were cut back, 5 bases at V and 5 bases at J, with 19 bases in the middle. Per germline, CDR1 SGHNT and CDR2 YENEEA. CDR3 amino acids: CASSPNGGSEDEQYF. For the CDR3, the DNA is TGTGCCAGCAGCCCCAACGGGGGCTCTGAGGACGAGCAGTACTTC.

In its sample, this clonotype was seen a few times. V is TRBV5-1 and J is TRBJ1-2; TRBD1 aligns across 9 bases. Germline V gene sequence: CDR1 SGHRS, CDR2 YFSETQ. There are 14 residues in the CDR3. The V and J ends lost 4 bases and 8 bases, in that order; junction bases with no gene match: 9. CDR3 DNA: TGCGCCAGCAGCCCACTGGACAGGGGAGGCGGCTACACCTTC. Encoded protein: CASSPLDRGGGYTF.

This chain links TRBV20-1 with TRBJ1-1; TRBD1 aligns across 9 bases. The CDR3 has 18 amino acids. The V and J ends lost 2 bases and 0 bases, in that order; junction bases with no gene match: 13. CDR1 DFQATT and CDR2 SNEGSKA come from the germline V gene (reference sequence). The CDR3 protein is CSARPPGQGFTMNTEAFF. CDR3 DNA sequence: TGCAGTGCTAGACCTCCGGGACAGGGCTTCACAATGAACACTGAAGCTTTCTTT.

This clonotype was observed a few times. The chain employs TRBV20-1 and TRBJ2-7, with a tentative D call TRBD2 (6 bases). The germline CDR1 and CDR2 sequences are DFQATT and SNEGSKA (reference sequence). V was trimmed by 3 bases and J by 4 bases, leaving 19 bases between them. The CDR3 has 15 amino acids. CDR3: CSARVLAPLGYEQYF. DNA for the CDR3: TGCAGTGCTAGGGTCCTAGCGCCCCTCGGGTACGAGCAGTACTTC.

This clonotype occurred many times. This chain joins TRBV4-1 and TRBJ2-3; D is undetermined. Trimming removed 1 base at V and 0 bases at J, with 14 bases between. Germline V gives CDR1 MGHRA, CDR2 YSYEKL. The CDR3 runs to 17 residues. CDR3 amino acids: CASSQGDSPISTDTQYF. In DNA, the CDR3 is TGCGCCAGCAGCCAAGGCGATAGCCCGATTAGCACAGATACGCAGTATTTT.

Ten or more counts support this clonotype. The rearrangement links TRBV28 to TRBJ1-4; D ambiguous. The V end lost 7 bases, the J end lost 5 bases, and 11 bases lay between the germline ends. This CDR3 has 13 amino acids. Germline values: CDR1 MDHEN, CDR2 SYDVKM. Written as DNA, the CDR3 is TGTGCCAGCACCGGTAGGGCGAATGAAAAACTGTTTTTT. Its protein is CASTGRANEKLFF.

This chain uses TRBV25-1 with TRBJ2-1, with D hard to call. The germline CDR1 and CDR2 sequences are MGHDK and SYGVNS. The CDR3 is 13 residues long. Trimming took 7 bases from V and 8 from J, leaving 15 bases between them. In DNA, the CDR3 is TGTGCCAGCACTCGTGACCCGCTGGATGAGCAGTTCTTC. Residues: CASTRDPLDEQFF.

The chain recombines TRBV12-3 or TRBV12-4 with TRBJ1-5; 7 bases are shared with TRBD1. After removal of 3 bases from V and 1 base from J, the junction contained 6 bases not matched to a gene. The CDR3 sequence is 16 residues long. CDR3 region: CASSLGQGGSNQPQHF. CDR3 nucleotide sequence: TGTGCCAGCAGTTTGGGGCAGGGGGGAAGCAATCAGCCCCAGCATTTT.

As regards this clonotype: A clone one base away is much larger, so this may be a read error. V and J are TRBV7-2 and TRBJ2-7, with 7 bases lining up with TRBD1. The ends lost 0 bases at V and 2 bases at J; junction bases unmatched: 7. Germline V gene data show CDR1 as SGHTA and CDR2 as FQGNSA. The CDR3 totals 16 residues. CDR3 DNA sequence: TGTGCCAGCAGCTTAGCCGGGACAGAATCCCCCTACGAGCAGTACTTC. It specifies CASSLAGTESPYEQYF. Filled out from reference TRBV7-2 and TRBJ2-7, the complete variable domain reads GAGVSQSPSNKVTEKGKDVELRCDPISGHTALYWYRQSLGQGLEFLIYFQGNSAPDKSGLPSDRFSAERTGGSVSTLTIQRTQQEDSAVYLCASSLAGTESPYEQYFGPGTRLTVT.

This clonotype was seen only a few times. The CDR3, as DNA: TGTGCTAGTGGTTCGACTAGCGGGAGCTCCTACAATGAGCAGTTCTTC. Amino acids: CASGSTSGSSYNEQFF. The J gene is TRBJ2-1, the V gene TRBV12-5, with 12 bases lining up with TRBD2. CDR1 and CDR2 from the germline V gene are LGHNT and FRNRAP. The CDR3 consists of 16 residues. With 4 bases clipped from V and 0 bases from J, the junction kept 1 base outside the gene matches.

This clonotype has only a few counts. The V call is TRBV3-1, the J call TRBJ1-2; 9 bases are a match to TRBD1. CDR1 and CDR2 (germline): LGHDT, YNNKEL (reference sequence). V was pared by 7 bases and J by 6 bases, with 12 bases of the junction left unmatched. The CDR3 totals 15 residues. CDR3 sequence: CASTGVGQGPDGYTF. The CDR3 DNA sequence: TGTGCCAGCACCGGGGTAGGACAGGGGCCGGATGGCTACACCTTC.

In this sample, this clonotype turned up a few times. This chain connects TRBV5-1 to TRBJ2-1; D ambiguous. V lost 2 bases and J lost 3, with 18 bases in between. Germline V gene sequence: CDR1 SGHRS, CDR2 YFSETQ. This CDR3 has 17 amino acids. CDR3 DNA: TGCGCCAGCAGCTTAGGACCCCAAGGACCATTCTACAATGAGCAGTTCTTC. Residues: CASSLGPQGPFYNEQFF.

V gene TRBV15 combines with J gene TRBJ1-2; no clear D gene. The CDR3 runs to 12 residues. In germline, CDR1 is LNHNV, CDR2 YYDKDF (reference sequence). The CDR3 is CARPGKRYGYTF. The DNA of the CDR3 is TGTGCAAGACCTGGGAAGCGGTACGGCTACACCTTC.

There are many counts of this clonotype. The chain carries TRBV12-3 or TRBV12-4 and TRBJ2-7, with 7 bases identical to TRBD1. Trimming at V came to 4 bases and at J to 7 bases, leaving 4 bases not matched to a gene. The CDR3 contains 12 residues. CDR3 sequence reads: CASSWTGLEQYF. CDR3 sequence (DNA): TGTGCCAGCAGTTGGACAGGCCTGGAGCAGTACTTC.

The V gene is TRBV28, the J gene TRBJ2-6; possibly TRBD2 for D (6 bases). Germline V CDR1 and CDR2: MDHEN, SYDVKM. Trimming shortened V by 6 bases and J by 4 bases, and 16 bases separated the two germline ends. CDR3 length: 16 residues. The CDR3, as DNA: TGTGCCAGCAGCATCCGAGGAGGGGCCGGGGCCAACGTCCTGACTTTC. It is translated as CASSIRGGAGANVLTF.

There are many counts of this clonotype. The chain links TRBV29-1 to TRBJ2-7; tentative D call: TRBD1 (6 bases). This CDR3 is built from 15 residues. With 0 bases removed from V and 5 bases from J, the gap between germline ends came to 17 bases. CDR1 and CDR2 (germline): SQVTM, ANQGSEA. The CDR3 DNA sequence: TGCAGCGTTGAAGATAGGGGACACCCGGAGGACGAGCAGTACTTC. Translated, it gives CSVEDRGHPEDEQYF.